This entry concerns a single T cell receptor beta chain. The antigen is undetermined. The data stem from a study of beta chain features in type 1 diabetes. The CDR3 totals 13 residues. V was clipped by 6 bases and J by 1 base, with 10 bases between them. Germline CDR1 is WSHSY and CDR2 is SAAADI. General observations from the study: It was possible that PCR favored shorter templates, equally so in patients and controls. Patients with Type 1 diabetes showed moderately but significantly shorter TCRB CDR3s in all four CD4+ subsets. Naive, central memory and Treg TCRB repertoires appeared more alike in patients than in healthy donors.

Every bit of the isolated RNA underwent reverse transcription, so sequencing read expressed TCRB transcripts. Some clones are missing from TCRdb's copy, which holds only in-frame ones; the method was immunoSEQ multiplex PCR. The sample consists of roughly 340,000 clones, approximately 15% of them appearing once. This receptor was taken from a woman aged 18 to 35 with type 1 diabetes. Sample: naive CD4+ T cells from blood. The chain uses TRBV10-2 and TRBJ2-7; weak D call: TRBD1 (6 bases). CDR3 sequence (DNA): TGCGCCAGCAGCCGGGACACGTCCTACGAGCAGTACTTC. It translates to CASSRDTSYEQYF.